This entry lists 31 T cell receptor beta chains sequenced from one sample in a study of T cell responses to AZD1222 COVID-19 vaccine. Method: immunoSEQ multiplex PCR; TCRdb's copy keeps in-frame clones and lacks some. The data show approximately 100,000 clones, with roughly 91% seen just once and 45% held by the top ten. The specimen was peripheral blood, collected on day 0 of AZD1222 vaccination. The receptors were sampled from an adult in good health.

This clone was counted once. The germline gene is not matched at one end of the junction; a read error may be the cause. The chain uses TRBV10-1 and TRBJ2-1; unclear D gene. The CDR3 totals 9 residues. The V gene's germline CDR1 is WNHNN and CDR2 SYGVQD (reference sequence). CDR3 coding DNA: TGCGCCAGCAGTGGCCGACGGATCTTC. Amino acid sequence: CASSGRRIF.

The chain links TRBV7-2 to TRBJ1-4; maybe TRBD1 (5 bases). The CDR3 length is 16 residues. Germline V gene lookup returns CDR1 SGHTA and CDR2 FQGNSA. Trimming left V 5 bases short and J 8 bases short, with 21 bases between. This CDR3 reads CASSPGPGGVDEKLFF. CDR3 DNA sequence: TGTGCCAGCAGCCCGGGTCCGGGAGGGGTGGACGAAAAACTGTTTTTT.

This chain connects TRBV27 to TRBJ2-1, with 14 bases fitting TRBD2. This CDR3 is built from 17 residues. V shed 4 bases, J shed 7 bases, and the junction held 9 bases outside the gene matches. CDR1 is MNHEY, CDR2 SMNVEV, per germline (reference sequence). The CDR3 protein is CASSSRLAGGRLNEQFF. The CDR3 DNA reads TGTGCCAGCAGTTCGCGACTAGCGGGAGGGAGGTTGAATGAGCAGTTCTTC.

The V and J genes are TRBV6-5 and TRBJ2-7; the match to TRBD1 covers 11 bases. Germline lookup yields CDR1 MNHEY and CDR2 SVGAGI. The CDR3 sequence is 15 residues long. Trimming cost V 3 bases and J 2 bases; bases outside gene matches: 3. CDR3 region: CASSYGTGGTYEQYF. The CDR3 bases are TGTGCCAGCAGTTATGGGACAGGGGGTACCTACGAGCAGTACTTC.

This clone has a single count. The CDR3, as DNA: TGCGCCAGCAGCCCGGAGGGTAGCGGGGGGACCTCTGAGCAGTTCTTC. Its protein product is CASSPEGSGGTSEQFF. This chain links TRBV5-1 with TRBJ2-1, with 10 bases fitting TRBD2. There are 16 residues in the CDR3. With 4 bases clipped from V and 9 bases from J, the junction kept 13 bases outside the gene matches. Germline CDR1 SGHRS, CDR2 YFSETQ. The full variable domain, its missing parts supplied by reference TRBV5-1 and TRBJ2-1, is KAGVTQTPRYLIKTRGQQVTLSCSPISGHRSVSWYQQTPGQGLQFLFEYFSETQRNKGNFPGRFSGRQFSNSRSEMNVSTLELGDSALYLCASSPEGSGGTSEQFFGPGTRLTVL.

This clone was recorded once. The V and J genes are TRBV18 and TRBJ1-2; D not certain. The V end was cut by 2 bases, the J end by 7 bases, with 8 bases between. Per germline, CDR1 KGHSH and CDR2 LQKENI. The CDR3 loop spans 12 amino acids. The CDR3 sequence is CASSPSRGGYTF. CDR3 bases: TGTGCCAGCTCACCATCCCGGGGTGGCTACACCTTC.

The J gene is TRBJ2-7, the V gene TRBV28; D possibly corresponds to TRBD2 (5 bases). CDR3 length: 13 residues. Germline V gives CDR1 MDHEN, CDR2 SYDVKM. Trimming removed 3 bases from V and 3 bases from J, with 9 bases in between. CDR3 DNA: TGTGCCAGCAGTTTGGGTGGGAGCTACGAGCAGTACTTC. As protein: CASSLGGSYEQYF.

This chain connects TRBV6-5 to TRBJ1-1; TRBD1 matches at 9 bases. There are 16 residues in the CDR3. In germline, CDR1 is MNHEY, CDR2 SVGAGI. Losses at the gene ends were 4 bases for V and 6 bases for J; bases not matched to a gene: 12. The CDR3: CASSSLQGQGSPEAFF. The CDR3 DNA sequence: TGTGCCAGCAGTTCCCTGCAAGGACAGGGGTCTCCTGAAGCTTTCTTT.

The V gene is TRBV6-5, the J gene TRBJ1-4, with D uncertain. The CDR3 runs 15 residues. CDR1 MNHEY and CDR2 SVGAGI come from the germline V gene. Trimming removed 8 bases at V and 0 bases at J, with 13 bases between. CDR3 DNA sequence: TGTGCCAGCGATACACCCTCTTCAACTAATGAAAAACTGTTTTTT. It specifies CASDTPSSTNEKLFF.

The rearrangement links TRBV19 to TRBJ2-1; D gene unclear. This CDR3 comprises 16 residues. Germline V gene sequence: CDR1 LNHDA, CDR2 SQIVND (reference sequence). The V gene lost 0 bases and the J gene lost 8 bases, with 17 bases spanning the gap. The CDR3 sequence is CASSIEGSGLGYEQFF. CDR3 nucleotide sequence: TGTGCCAGTAGTATAGAAGGGTCGGGCCTTGGGTATGAGCAGTTCTTC.

This chain uses TRBV27 with TRBJ2-3; TRBD1 matches at 9 bases. V lost 6 bases, J lost 4 bases, and 11 bases stayed unmatched. The CDR3 has 16 residues. Germline-derived CDR1 and CDR2 are MNHEY and SMNVEV (reference sequence). CDR3 in DNA: TGTGCCAGCAGGTCACAGGGGGCGAATGATGCAGATACGCAGTATTTT. This sequence encodes CASRSQGANDADTQYF.

This chain connects TRBV7-9 to TRBJ2-2; the match to TRBD2 covers 8 bases. The J segment lost 4 bases and the V segment lost 5 bases, leaving 15 bases of the junction unmatched. The CDR3 covers 18 residues. Germline CDR1 reads SEHNR; CDR2 reads FQNEAQ (reference sequence). The CDR3 DNA is TGTGCCAGCAGCGTCCCCGGGACTAGGCCTTCGAGCACCGGGGAGCTGTTTTTT. It is translated as CASSVPGTRPSSTGELFF.

This sequence joins TRBV12-3 or TRBV12-4 and TRBJ1-1, with D unresolved. This CDR3 has 12 amino acids. Between the trimmed V and J ends, which lost 5 bases and 10 bases, there was a span of 14 bases. DNA for the CDR3: TGTGCCAGCAGTCCGGGGATTCGAGTAGCTTTCTTT. Protein: CASSPGIRVAFF.

The rearrangement uses TRBV7-2 and TRBJ2-1; no reliable D call. The CDR3 covers 14 residues. V shed 0 bases and J shed 7 bases, with 10 bases lying between them. Germline CDR1 SGHTA, CDR2 FQGNSA. The CDR3 DNA reads TGTGCCAGCAGCTTAGCGTCGGAAAGGAATGAGCAGTTCTTC. Protein product: CASSLASERNEQFF.

The chain combines TRBV10-1 with TRBJ1-4, with 7 positions matching TRBD1. V shed 6 bases, J shed 7 bases, and the junction held 8 bases outside the gene matches. Germline V gene data show CDR1 as WNHNN and CDR2 as SYGVQD (reference sequence). This CDR3 is 14 amino acids long. The CDR3 DNA reads TGCGCCAGCAGCAAGACAGGGATTCTTGAAAAACTGTTTTTT. As protein: CASSKTGILEKLFF.

The chain recombines TRBV5-8 with TRBJ1-5; D ambiguous. This CDR3 is built from 15 residues. Germline CDR1 SGHTS, CDR2 YDEGEE. V dropped 0 bases and J dropped 0 bases, with 7 bases sitting between them. CDR3 DNA: TGTGCCAGCAGCTTGGGGGAAGATAGCAATCAGCCCCAGCATTTT. It codes for CASSLGEDSNQPQHF.

V gene TRBV5-1 combines with J gene TRBJ2-5; D not certain. Trimming left V 7 bases short and J 2 bases short, with 12 bases between. The CDR3 extends over 13 amino acids. Germline lookup yields CDR1 SGHRS and CDR2 YFSETQ. The DNA of the CDR3 is TGCGCCAGCGCAGGTCCTTCGCAAGAGACCCAGTACTTC. Its protein product is CASAGPSQETQYF.

The chain couples TRBV4-2 to TRBJ1-1; 7 positions match TRBD1. There are 15 residues in the CDR3. CDR1 is LGHNA, CDR2 YNFKEQ, per germline. V lost 2 bases, J lost 1 base, and 4 bases stayed unmatched. CDR3 DNA sequence: TGTGCCAGCAGCCAATACAGGGGAAGGAACACTGAAGCTTTCTTT. Translation: CASSQYRGRNTEAFF.

V is TRBV28 and J is TRBJ1-3, with D possibly matching TRBD1 (5 bases). V gave up 6 bases and J gave up 0 bases, with 12 bases separating them. Germline CDR1 and CDR2: MDHEN and SYDVKM. The CDR3 contains 15 residues. DNA of the CDR3: TGTGCCAGCAGGCCGGGGGTGCTCTCTGGAAACACCATATATTTT. It is translated as CASRPGVLSGNTIYF. Drawing the rest from reference TRBV28 and TRBJ1-3, the complete variable domain is DVKVTQSSRYLVKRTGEKVFLECVQDMDHENMFWYRQDPGLGLRLIYFSYDVKMKEKGDIPEGYSVSREKKERFSLILESASTNQTSMYLCASRPGVLSGNTIYFGEGSWLTVV.

V gene TRBV10-3 combines with J gene TRBJ2-4, with 7 bases that match TRBD1. Per germline, CDR1 ENHRY and CDR2 SYGVKD. The CDR3 sequence is 15 residues long. The V segment lost 6 bases and the J segment 7 bases; nucleotides outside the gene matches: 12. The CDR3 reads CAISEGGRAGNIQYF. The CDR3 nucleotides are TGTGCCATCAGCGAAGGGGGCAGAGCCGGGAACATTCAGTACTTC.

This clone has a single count. The rearrangement links TRBV7-9 to TRBJ2-2, with 8 bases that match TRBD2. V gave up 3 bases and J gave up 6 bases; unmatched junction bases: 9. Germline V gene data show CDR1 as SEHNR and CDR2 as FQNEAQ (reference sequence). The CDR3 covers 16 residues. CDR3 sequence (DNA): TGTGCCAGCAGCTTTGTTCCGGGACTAGTCGCCGGGGAGCTGTTTTTT. It translates to CASSFVPGLVAGELFF.

The chain employs TRBV6-1 and TRBJ2-7; TRBD2 aligns across 14 bases. Unmatched junction bases numbered 9, after V lost 0 bases and J lost 5 bases. The CDR3 extends over 18 amino acids. The V gene's germline CDR1 is MNHNS and CDR2 SASEGT. CDR3 nucleotide sequence: TGTGCCAGCAGTGAAGCGCTTAAAAAGGGACTAGCGGGAGACGAGCAGTACTTC. Amino acid sequence: CASSEALKKGLAGDEQYF.

The V and J genes are TRBV27 and TRBJ2-5; a possible D gene is TRBD1 (5 bases). The CDR3 runs to 13 residues. Trimming shortened V by 6 bases and J by 0 bases, and 8 bases separated the two germline ends. CDR1 is MNHEY, CDR2 SMNVEV, per germline (reference sequence). The CDR3 reads CASRGQNQETQYF. The CDR3 bases are TGTGCCAGCAGGGGGCAGAACCAAGAGACCCAGTACTTC.

CDR3 sequence reads: CASSPWEPEPYEQYF. The DNA for the CDR3 is TGTGCCAGCAGCCCATGGGAACCGGAACCGTACGAGCAGTACTTC. This chain joins TRBV6-5 and TRBJ2-7; D is unclear. The V end lost 6 bases, the J end lost 4 bases, and 19 bases lay between the germline ends. The CDR3 consists of 15 residues. CDR1 and CDR2 from the germline V gene are MNHEY and SVGAGI.

The chain joins TRBV5-6 to TRBJ1-1; 7 positions agree with TRBD1. The junction had 10 bases not matched to a gene; V was cut back by 4 bases and J by 1 base. The germline CDR1 and CDR2 sequences are SGHDT and YYEEEE. This CDR3 contains 16 residues. CDR3 residues: CASSRGTGVRNTEAFF. CDR3 in DNA: TGTGCCAGCAGCCGGGGAACAGGGGTAAGGAACACTGAAGCTTTCTTT.

The V call is TRBV11-3, the J call TRBJ2-3, with no clear D. In germline, CDR1 is SGHNT, CDR2 YENEEA. Trimming took 3 bases from V and 2 from J, leaving 12 bases between them. The CDR3 is made up of 15 amino acids. The CDR3 loop is CASSFSGLITDTQYF. The CDR3 DNA reads as TGTGCCAGCAGCTTTTCCGGGTTGATCACAGATACGCAGTATTTT.

J is TRBJ1-1 and V is TRBV29-1; D ambiguous. V lost 2 bases and J lost 0, with 4 bases in between. The CDR3 has 12 residues. Germline V lookup: CDR1 SQVTM, CDR2 ANQGSEA. CDR3 sequence (DNA): TGCAGCGTTGAACAGTTGAACACTGAAGCTTTCTTT. This translates into CSVEQLNTEAFF.

The chain joins TRBV5-1 to TRBJ2-1; possibly TRBD2 for D (5 bases). Trimming took off 0 bases at V and 6 bases at J, with 10 bases between the two ends. The CDR3 is made up of 14 amino acids. The germline CDR1 and CDR2 sequences are SGHRS and YFSETQ. Here the CDR3 DNA reads TGCGCCAGCAGCTTGGCCGCGGGTGGCAATGAGCAGTTCTTC. It translates to CASSLAAGGNEQFF.

This sequence joins TRBV6-5 and TRBJ2-7; D tentatively reads TRBD1 or TRBD2 (5 bases each). The CDR3 runs 12 residues. Germline V gene data show CDR1 as MNHEY and CDR2 as SVGAGI. The ends were cut back, 6 bases at V and 0 bases at J, with 6 bases in the middle. CDR3 DNA: TGTGCCAGCAGGAGGGGCTCCTACGAGCAGTACTTC. Residues: CASRRGSYEQYF.

This clone has only one observation. V and J are TRBV5-4 and TRBJ2-1; possible D gene TRBD2, 6 bases. Between the trimmed V and J ends, which lost 0 bases and 8 bases, there was a span of 12 bases. Germline V gene sequence: CDR1 SGHNT, CDR2 YYREEE (reference sequence). The CDR3 runs to 14 residues. The CDR3 bases are TGTGCCAGCAGCTTGGGAAAGCGGGTATATGAGCAGTTCTTC. It specifies CASSLGKRVYEQFF.

V usage is TRBV28 and J usage is TRBJ1-3, with D perhaps matching TRBD1 (5 bases). Germline V gene lookup returns CDR1 MDHEN and CDR2 SYDVKM. V was cut by 6 bases and J by 0 bases, with 12 bases left in between. The CDR3 extends over 15 amino acids. The DNA for the CDR3 is TGTGCCAGCAGAATGGGACGGCACTCTGGAAACACCATATATTTT. It codes for CASRMGRHSGNTIYF.